The TCR beta chain described here comes from a study of CD8+ T cells in alopecia areata. V was cut by 5 bases and J by 5 bases, with 15 bases left in between. The CDR3 runs 14 residues. Germline CDR1 MNHEY, CDR2 SMNVEV (reference sequence). cDNA reverse transcribed from extracted RNA served as the sequencing template. Here immunoSEQ multiplex PCR was the method, and the copy in TCRdb shows in-frame clones only, minus some. This repertoire shows 150,000 to 200,000 clones, around 50% found once; its top ten account for around an eighth. The treatment here: oral pan-JAK inhibitor, 5-10 mg twice daily. This chain uses TRBV27 with TRBJ1-2; perhaps TRBD1 as D (6 bases). The sequence came from a human donor with alopecia areata. The material was CD8+ T cells sorted from blood, obtained at week 24, from a patient treated with tofacitinib. DNA for the CDR3: TGTGCCAGCAGTCCACCCGGACAGATTTATGGCTACACCTTC. This translates into CASSPPGQIYGYTF.